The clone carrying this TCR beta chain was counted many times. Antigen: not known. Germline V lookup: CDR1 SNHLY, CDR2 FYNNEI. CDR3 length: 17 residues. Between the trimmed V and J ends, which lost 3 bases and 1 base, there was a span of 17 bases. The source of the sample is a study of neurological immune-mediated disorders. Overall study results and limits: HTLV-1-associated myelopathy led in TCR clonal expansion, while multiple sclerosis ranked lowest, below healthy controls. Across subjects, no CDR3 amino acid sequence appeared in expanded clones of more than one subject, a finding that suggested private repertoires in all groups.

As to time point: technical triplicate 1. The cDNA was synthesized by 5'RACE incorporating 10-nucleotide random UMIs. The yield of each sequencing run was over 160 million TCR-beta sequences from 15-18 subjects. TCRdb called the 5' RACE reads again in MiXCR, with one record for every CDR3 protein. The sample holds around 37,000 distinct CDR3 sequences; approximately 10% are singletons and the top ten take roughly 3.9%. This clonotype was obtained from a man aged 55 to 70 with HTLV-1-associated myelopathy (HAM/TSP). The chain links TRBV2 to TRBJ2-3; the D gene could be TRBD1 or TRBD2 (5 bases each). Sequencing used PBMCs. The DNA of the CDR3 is TGTGCCAGCAGTGACACTGGGACCCTACGTCGCACAGATACGCAGTATTTT. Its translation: CASSDTGTLRRTDTQYF.